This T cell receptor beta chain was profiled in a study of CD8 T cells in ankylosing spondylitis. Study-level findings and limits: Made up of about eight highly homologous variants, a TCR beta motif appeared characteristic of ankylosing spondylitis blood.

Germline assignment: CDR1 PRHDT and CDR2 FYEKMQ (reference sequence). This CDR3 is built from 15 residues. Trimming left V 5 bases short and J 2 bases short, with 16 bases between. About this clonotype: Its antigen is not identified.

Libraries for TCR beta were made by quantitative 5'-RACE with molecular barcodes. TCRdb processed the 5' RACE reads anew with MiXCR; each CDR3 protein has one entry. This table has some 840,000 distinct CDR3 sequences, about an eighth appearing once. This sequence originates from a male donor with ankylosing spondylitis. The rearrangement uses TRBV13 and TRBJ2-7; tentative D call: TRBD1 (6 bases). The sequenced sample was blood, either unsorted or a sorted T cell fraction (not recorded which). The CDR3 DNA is TGTGCCAGCAGCCGTCGCTCTGGACAGACCTACGAGCAGTACTTC. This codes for CASSRRSGQTYEQYF. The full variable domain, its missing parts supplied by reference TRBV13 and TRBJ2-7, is AAGVIQSPRHLIKEKRETATLKCYPIPRHDTVYWYQQGPGQDPQFLISFYEKMQSDKGSIPDRFSAQQFSDYHSELNMSSLELGDSALYFCASSRRSGQTYEQYFGPGTRLTVT.